This TCR beta chain was captured by sequencing in a study of cytomegalovirus exposure and HLA in healthy donors. With V trimmed by 4 bases and J by 0 bases, 6 bases remained unmatched. CDR1 and CDR2 (germline): SGDLS, YYNGEE. This CDR3 comprises 16 residues. Vbeta (60) and Jbeta (13) primers were used in the PCR. Sequencing was performed with immunoSEQ multiplex PCR; in TCRdb, only in-frame clones are kept and a portion is missing. The sample yields about 140,000 clones, around 80% seen once. The specimen sequenced was PBMCs. The source is a man aged 25-40 years in good health. This sequence joins TRBV9 and TRBJ2-2; 7 bases are shared with TRBD2. CDR3 coding DNA: TGTGCCAGCAGCCCTAGCGGCTGGGCGAACACCGGGGAGCTGTTTTTT. Protein: CASSPSGWANTGELFF.